This is a list of T cell receptor beta chains from one sample in a study of T cells in Graves' hyperthyroidism and ophthalmopathy. TCRdb re-derived calls from the multiplex PCR reads in MiXCR, one entry per CDR3 protein. Altogether hundreds of thousands of distinct CDR3 sequences are present, about 15% being singletons, with the ten largest covering about 12%. Input material: blood. The receptors originated from a man younger than 30 with Graves' ophthalmopathy. Each CDR3 is given with its conserved first and last residue. The size field is filled for only some rows; it gives once, few, many or a size class.

CDR3 protein	clone size	V gene
CASSQDLVETQYF	many	TRBV3-1
CASSLTGGGGHTDTQYF	-	TRBV11-2
CASSPGVAYEQYF	many	TRBV6-1
CASSVGAAGGSTIYF	-	TRBV9
CSARDGDSLRSSYEQYF	many	TRBV20-1
CASSINPPAEDRGPDTQYF	-	TRBV19
CSVPGQGAGELFF	many	TRBV29-1
CASSTGDKNIQYF	many	TRBV11-2
CASKKREDSYNEQFF	few	TRBV19
CASSPGGRPYEQYF	many	TRBV12-3/TRBV12-4
CASSDQPRGPQHF	few	TRBV6-1
CASSNRDLRGYTF	-	TRBV19
CAISGRGQSTDTQYF	many	TRBV10-3
CASSEEGTALWLGYTF	many	TRBV6-1
CASSSDGTGNNEQFF	many	TRBV7-8
CATSRDKKETQYF	many	TRBV24-1
CASSGNSGTGELFF	-	TRBV25-1
CASRPGQGWNEQYF	-	TRBV19
CASSLGAQGKTQYF	-	TRBV7-9
CSAPTSDQETQYF	many	TRBV20-1
CASSPGRGAFF	many	TRBV18
CASSEDYISYEQYF	many	TRBV6-1
CASSSDRGSETQYF	many	TRBV7-2
CASSLASGNSYNEQFF	many	TRBV5-1
CAWSLDHEQYF	many	TRBV30
CATSRDVVGPNIQYF	many	TRBV15
CASSVGGREAFF	many	TRBV6-1
CASSEELAEYNEQFF	many	TRBV10-1
CASSPRTVLSTEAFF	-	TRBV7-9
CASTSGAPRHYGYTF	many	TRBV6-1
CASSLGGLYNNEQFF	many	TRBV12-3/TRBV12-4
CATSRDGTGSTDTQYF	many	TRBV15
CAISAPSNEQFF	-	TRBV10-3
CSARGDLAKNIQYF	many	TRBV20-1
CASSALLAGAHNEQFF	many	TRBV7-2
CASTRGRTDTQYF	many	TRBV2
CASSLIGETQYF	many	TRBV5-5